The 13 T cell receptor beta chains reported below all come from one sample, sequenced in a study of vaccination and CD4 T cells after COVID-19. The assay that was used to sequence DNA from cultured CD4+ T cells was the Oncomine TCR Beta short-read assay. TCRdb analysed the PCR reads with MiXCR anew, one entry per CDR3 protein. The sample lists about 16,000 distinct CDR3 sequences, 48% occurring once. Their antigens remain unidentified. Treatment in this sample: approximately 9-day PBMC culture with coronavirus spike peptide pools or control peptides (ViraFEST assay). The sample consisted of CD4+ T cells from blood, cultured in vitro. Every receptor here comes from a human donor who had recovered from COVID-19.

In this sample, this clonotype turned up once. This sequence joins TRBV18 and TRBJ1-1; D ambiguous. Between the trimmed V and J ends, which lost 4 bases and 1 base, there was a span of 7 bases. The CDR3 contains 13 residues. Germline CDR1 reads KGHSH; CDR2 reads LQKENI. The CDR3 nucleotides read TGTGCCAGCTCACTAACGCAGAACACTGAAGCTTTCTTT. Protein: CASSLTQNTEAFF.

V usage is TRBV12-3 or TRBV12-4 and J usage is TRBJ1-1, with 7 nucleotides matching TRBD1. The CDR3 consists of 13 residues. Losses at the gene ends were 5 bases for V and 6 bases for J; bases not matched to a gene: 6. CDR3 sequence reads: CASSPRQGAEAFF. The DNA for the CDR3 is TGTGCCAGCAGTCCACGACAGGGAGCTGAAGCTTTCTTT.

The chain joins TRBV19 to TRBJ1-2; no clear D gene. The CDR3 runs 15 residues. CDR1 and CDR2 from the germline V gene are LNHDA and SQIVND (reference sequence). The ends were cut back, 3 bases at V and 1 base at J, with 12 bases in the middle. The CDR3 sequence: CASSMRSNSNYGYTF. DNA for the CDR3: TGTGCCAGTAGTATGAGATCGAACAGTAACTATGGCTACACCTTC.

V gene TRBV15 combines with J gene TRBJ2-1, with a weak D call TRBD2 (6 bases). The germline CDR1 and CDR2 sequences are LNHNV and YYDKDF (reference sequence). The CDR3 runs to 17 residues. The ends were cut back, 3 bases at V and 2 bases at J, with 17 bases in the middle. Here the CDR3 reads CATSRPLQGLTYNEQFF. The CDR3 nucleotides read TGTGCCACCAGCAGGCCCTTGCAGGGACTCACCTACAATGAGCAGTTCTTC.

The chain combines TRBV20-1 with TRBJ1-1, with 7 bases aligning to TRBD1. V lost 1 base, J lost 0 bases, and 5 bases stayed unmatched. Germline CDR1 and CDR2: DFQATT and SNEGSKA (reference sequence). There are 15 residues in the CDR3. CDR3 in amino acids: CSARGQGGMNTEAFF. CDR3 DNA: TGCAGTGCTAGAGGACAGGGAGGGATGAACACTGAAGCTTTCTTT.

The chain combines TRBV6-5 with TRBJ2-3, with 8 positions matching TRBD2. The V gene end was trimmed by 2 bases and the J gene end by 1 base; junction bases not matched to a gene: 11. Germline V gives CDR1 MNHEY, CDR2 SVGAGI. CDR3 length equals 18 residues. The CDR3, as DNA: TGTGCCAGCAGTTACACTCTGTTTAGCGGGGCACGCACAGATACGCAGTATTTT. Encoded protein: CASSYTLFSGARTDTQYF.

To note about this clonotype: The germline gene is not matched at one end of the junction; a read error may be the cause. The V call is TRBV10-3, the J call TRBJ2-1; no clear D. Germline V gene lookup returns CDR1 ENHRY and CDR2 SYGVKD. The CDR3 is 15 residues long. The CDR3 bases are TGTGTCATCACTCGGAAACCGAGCTCCTACAATGAGCAGTTCTTC. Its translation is CVITRKPSSYNEQFF.

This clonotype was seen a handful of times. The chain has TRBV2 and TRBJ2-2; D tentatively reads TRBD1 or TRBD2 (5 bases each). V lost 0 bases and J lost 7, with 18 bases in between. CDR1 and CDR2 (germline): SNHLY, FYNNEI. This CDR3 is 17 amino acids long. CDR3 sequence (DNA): TGTGCCAGCAGTGAAGCGGAGGTGGGGCTGAGAGGCGGGGAGCTGTTTTTT. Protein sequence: CASSEAEVGLRGGELFF.

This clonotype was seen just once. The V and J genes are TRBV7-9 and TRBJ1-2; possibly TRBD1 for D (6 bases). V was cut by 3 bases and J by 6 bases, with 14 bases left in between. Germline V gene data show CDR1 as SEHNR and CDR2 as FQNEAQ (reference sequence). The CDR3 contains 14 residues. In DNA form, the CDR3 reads TGTGCCAGCAGCTTGGGCAGGGGCCCGAATGGCTACACCTTC. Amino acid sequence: CASSLGRGPNGYTF.

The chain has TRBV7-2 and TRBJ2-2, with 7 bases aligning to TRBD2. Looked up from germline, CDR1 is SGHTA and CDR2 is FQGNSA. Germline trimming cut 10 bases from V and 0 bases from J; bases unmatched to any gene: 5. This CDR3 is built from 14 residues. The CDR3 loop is CATSGIANTGELFF. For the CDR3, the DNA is TGTGCCACAAGCGGGATAGCGAACACCGGGGAGCTGTTTTTT.

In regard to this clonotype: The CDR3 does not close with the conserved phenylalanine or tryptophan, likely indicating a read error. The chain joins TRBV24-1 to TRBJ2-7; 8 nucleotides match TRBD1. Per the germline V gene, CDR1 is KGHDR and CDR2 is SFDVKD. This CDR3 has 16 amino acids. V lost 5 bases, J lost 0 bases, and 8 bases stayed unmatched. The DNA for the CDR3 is TGTGCCACCAGTGGCCGGGACAGGCTAGGCTCCTACGAGCAGTACCTC. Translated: CATSGRDRLGSYEQYL.

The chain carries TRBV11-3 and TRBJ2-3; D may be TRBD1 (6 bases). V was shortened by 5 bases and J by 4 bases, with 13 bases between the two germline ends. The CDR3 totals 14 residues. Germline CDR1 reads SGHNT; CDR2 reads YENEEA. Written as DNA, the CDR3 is TGTGCCAGCAGCCAGGGGCAGCTCGCAGATACGCAGTATTTT. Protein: CASSQGQLADTQYF.

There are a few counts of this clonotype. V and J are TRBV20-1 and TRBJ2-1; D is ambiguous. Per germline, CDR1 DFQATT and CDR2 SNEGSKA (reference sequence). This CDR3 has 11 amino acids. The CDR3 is CSVSSREQQFF. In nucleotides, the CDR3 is TGCAGCGTATCCTCTAGAGAACAGCAGTTCTTC.